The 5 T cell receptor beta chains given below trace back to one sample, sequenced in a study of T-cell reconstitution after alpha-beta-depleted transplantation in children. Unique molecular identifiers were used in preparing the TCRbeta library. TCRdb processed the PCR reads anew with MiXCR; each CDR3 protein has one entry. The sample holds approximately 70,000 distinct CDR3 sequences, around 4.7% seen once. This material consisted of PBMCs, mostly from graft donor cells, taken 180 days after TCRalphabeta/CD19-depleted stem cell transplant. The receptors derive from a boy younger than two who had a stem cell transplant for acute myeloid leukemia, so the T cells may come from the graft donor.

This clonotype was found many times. CDR3 sequence (DNA): TGTGCCAGCAGCCTCCTGACAGGGAGAAATCAGCCCCAGCATTTT. It encodes CASSLLTGRNQPQHF. V usage is TRBV12-3 or TRBV12-4 and J usage is TRBJ1-5; 7 nucleotides line up with TRBD1. There are 15 residues in the CDR3. The V and J ends lost 6 bases and 4 bases, in that order; junction bases with no gene match: 9.

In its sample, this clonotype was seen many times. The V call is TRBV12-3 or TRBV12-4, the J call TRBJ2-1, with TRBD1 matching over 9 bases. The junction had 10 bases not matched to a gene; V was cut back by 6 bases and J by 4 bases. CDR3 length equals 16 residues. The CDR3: CASSPAGQGPYNEQFF. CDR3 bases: TGTGCCAGCAGCCCGGCGGGACAGGGACCTTACAATGAGCAGTTCTTC.

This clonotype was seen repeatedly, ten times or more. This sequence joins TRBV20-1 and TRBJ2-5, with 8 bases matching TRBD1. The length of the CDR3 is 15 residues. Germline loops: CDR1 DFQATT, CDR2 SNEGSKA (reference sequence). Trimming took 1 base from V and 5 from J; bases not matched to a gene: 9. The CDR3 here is CSARAFQGAGETQYF. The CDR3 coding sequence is TGCAGTGCTAGAGCGTTCCAGGGGGCGGGGGAGACCCAGTACTTC.

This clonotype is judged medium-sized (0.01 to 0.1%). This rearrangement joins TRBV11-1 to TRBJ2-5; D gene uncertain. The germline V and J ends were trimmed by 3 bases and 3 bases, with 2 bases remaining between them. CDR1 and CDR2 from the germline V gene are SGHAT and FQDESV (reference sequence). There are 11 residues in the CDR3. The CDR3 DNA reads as TGTGCCAGCAGCTTCGAAGAGACCCAGTACTTC. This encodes CASSFEETQYF.

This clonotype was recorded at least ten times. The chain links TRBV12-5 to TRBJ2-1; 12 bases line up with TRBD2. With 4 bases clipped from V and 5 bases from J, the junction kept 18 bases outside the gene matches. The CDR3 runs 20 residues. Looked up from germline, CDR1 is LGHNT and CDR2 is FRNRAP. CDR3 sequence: CASGSTPRALAGGRHNEQFF. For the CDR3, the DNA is TGTGCTAGTGGTTCCACCCCTCGGGCGCTAGCGGGGGGGCGGCACAATGAGCAGTTCTTC.